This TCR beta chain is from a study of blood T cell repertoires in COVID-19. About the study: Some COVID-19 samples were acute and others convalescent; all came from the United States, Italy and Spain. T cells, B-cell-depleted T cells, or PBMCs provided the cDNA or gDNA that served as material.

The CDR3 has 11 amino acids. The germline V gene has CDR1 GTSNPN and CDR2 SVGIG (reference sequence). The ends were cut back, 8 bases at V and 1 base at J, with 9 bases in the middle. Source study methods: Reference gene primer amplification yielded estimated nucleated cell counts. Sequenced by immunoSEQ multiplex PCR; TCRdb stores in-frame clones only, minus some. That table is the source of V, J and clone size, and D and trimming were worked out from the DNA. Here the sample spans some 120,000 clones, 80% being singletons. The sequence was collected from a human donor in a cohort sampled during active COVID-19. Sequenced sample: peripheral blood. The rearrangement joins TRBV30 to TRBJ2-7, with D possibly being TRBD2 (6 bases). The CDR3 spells CAGGRSYEQYF. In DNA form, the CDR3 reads TGTGCCGGGGGGAGGTCCTACGAGCAGTACTTC.